These T cell receptor beta chains were read from a single sample in a study of blood T cell repertoires in COVID-19. TCRdb keeps only in-frame clones here, not all; method: immunoSEQ multiplex PCR. Of about 280,000 clones detected, about 85% appear once; the ten largest clones hold 2% to 3%. The sample taken for sequencing was PBMCs or T cells enriched from blood (not recorded which). The receptors stem from a woman aged 45 to 65 who had recovered from COVID-19. Both conserved end residues are trimmed from each CDR3. The order of the fields is CDR3 length, V gene, D gene, CDR3 protein. The D gene is left open where the match is weak.

>12|TRBV28|.
ASSPRGFRSGYT
>12|TRBV6-1|.
ASSEPRLAYEQY
>14|TRBV4-1|.
ASSPPAGLSYNEQF
>14|TRBV7-9|.
ASSLGTGGGKETQY
>11|TRBV12-3/TRBV12-4|.
ASSFQRYTEAF
>12|TRBV4-1|.
ASSPTELNTEAF
>13|TRBV5-1|.
ASSFVRSGANVLT
>13|TRBV6-5|TRBD2
ASSYSTGRRGEQY
>13|TRBV5-1|.
ASSLAAAEQNIQY
>9|TRBV9|.
ASSVSDEQY
>17|TRBV7-2|.
ASSLVGLGGRGAYNEQF
>13|TRBV19|.
ASSIVHATNEKLF
>14|TRBV10-2|.
ATSPRLAANTGELF
>13|TRBV18|.
ASSSRALPTHEQY
>13|TRBV11-2|TRBD1
ASSPRTGKADTQY
>12|TRBV28|.
ASSGSQGTQPQH
>13|TRBV7-8|.
ASSLAPAGNTEAF
>12|TRBV5-6|.
ASRGGYRSYEQY
>12|TRBV19|TRBD1
ASRPGQGSYEQY
>13|TRBV30|TRBD1
ASTYTGGPNYGYT